The 24 T cell receptor beta chains presented below share a single source sample, sequenced in a study of shared clonotypes between healthy human individuals. Data came from immunoSEQ multiplex PCR; TCRdb stores just in-frame clones and leaves some out. This table holds 1.5 million to 2.5 million clones, roughly 94% found once. Naive CD8 cells, CD45RO-negative and positively selected for CCR7, excluded terminally differentiated effector memory CD45RA+ cells. The sample comprised naive CD8+ T cells sorted from blood. These receptors came from a young man in good health.

The J gene is TRBJ2-7, the V gene TRBV29-1; 10 bases are shared with TRBD2. CDR1 is SQVTM and CDR2 is ANQGSEA in the germline V gene. J was trimmed by 3 bases and V by 2 bases; bases with no gene match: 4. This CDR3 is built from 14 residues. The CDR3 DNA follows: TGCAGCGTTGAAACTAGCGGGACTCTCTACGAGCAGTACTTC. Residues: CSVETSGTLYEQYF.

The rearrangement links TRBV4-3 to TRBJ2-3, with TRBD2 identical over 12 bases. With V trimmed by 4 bases and J by 1 base, 3 bases remained unmatched. Germline lookup yields CDR1 LGHNA and CDR2 YSLEER. The CDR3 runs to 16 residues. This CDR3 is CASSPLAGGGTDTQYF. The CDR3 DNA reads as TGCGCCAGCAGCCCGCTAGCGGGAGGGGGCACAGATACGCAGTATTTT.

The genes are TRBV28 and TRBJ2-1, with 8 bases fitting TRBD2. Germline V lookup: CDR1 MDHEN, CDR2 SYDVKM. The V gene end was trimmed by 6 bases and the J gene end by 6 bases; junction bases not matched to a gene: 10. The CDR3 runs 15 residues. The CDR3 nucleotides are TGTGCCAGCAGCCTTCTGCGGGGGGTACCCAATGAGCAGTTCTTC. Its translation: CASSLLRGVPNEQFF.

This CDR3 reads CASSYHIGQVNEQFF. CDR3 bases: TGTGCCAGCAGCTACCATATCGGCCAAGTGAATGAGCAGTTCTTC. This chain joins TRBV11-2 and TRBJ2-1; D is ambiguous. CDR1 is SGHAT, CDR2 FQNNGV, per germline. CDR3 size: 15 residues. Trimming left V 4 bases short and J 7 bases short, with 17 bases between.

The rearrangement joins TRBV30 to TRBJ2-7; 14 nucleotides match TRBD2. Germline V gene data show CDR1 as GTSNPN and CDR2 as SVGIG (reference sequence). This CDR3 spans 16 amino acids. The ends lost 4 bases at V and 0 bases at J; junction bases unmatched: 5. In DNA form, the CDR3 reads TGTGCCTGGACCTCCGGACTAGCGGGAGGCTCCTACGAGCAGTACTTC. As protein: CAWTSGLAGGSYEQYF.

A note on this clone: Other nucleotide sequences in the sample specify the same CDR3. This chain joins TRBV30 and TRBJ1-4; D remains ambiguous. Trimming stripped 0 bases from V and 0 bases from J, with 5 bases between. The CDR3 sequence is 14 residues long. Germline lookup yields CDR1 GTSNPN and CDR2 SVGIG (reference sequence). DNA of the CDR3: TGTGCCTGGAGTGTTTCAGCAACTAATGAAAAACTGTTTTTT. Translated: CAWSVSATNEKLFF.

V and J are TRBV10-2 and TRBJ2-3; a possible D gene is TRBD2 (7 bases). The length of the CDR3 is 15 residues. V lost 3 bases and J 2 bases, leaving 12 bases between the germline ends. Germline-derived CDR1 and CDR2 are WSHSY and SAAADI. The CDR3, as DNA: TGCGCCAGCAGTGAAGTGGGGGGGGCCACAGATACGCAGTATTTT. Translating it yields CASSEVGGATDTQYF.

This chain connects TRBV9 to TRBJ2-2; tentatively, D is TRBD2 (5 bases). The CDR3 runs 17 residues. The ends were cut back, 2 bases at V and 0 bases at J, with 14 bases in the middle. Germline V lookup: CDR1 SGDLS, CDR2 YYNGEE. CDR3: CASSVHLGNPNTGELFF. CDR3 DNA sequence: TGTGCCAGCAGCGTGCATCTCGGGAACCCGAACACCGGGGAGCTGTTTTTT. Drawing the rest from reference TRBV9 and TRBJ2-2, the complete variable domain is DSGVTQTPKHLITATGQRVTLRCSPRSGDLSVYWYQQSLDQGLQFLIQYYNGEERAKGNILERFSAQQFPDLHSELNLSSLELGDSALYFCASSVHLGNPNTGELFFGEGSRLTVL.

CDR3 sequence reads: CASSQEPGREAYEQYF. The CDR3 nucleotides read TGCGCCAGCAGCCAAGAACCGGGACGGGAGGCCTACGAGCAGTACTTC. The V gene is TRBV4-3, the J gene TRBJ2-7; 7 bases are a match to TRBD2. CDR1 is LGHNA, CDR2 YSLEER, per germline. CDR3 size: 16 residues. The V segment lost 0 bases and the J segment 2 bases; nucleotides outside the gene matches: 7.

This sequence joins TRBV7-8 and TRBJ1-1; no definite D call. CDR3 length: 11 residues. V lost 1 base to trimming and J lost 10 bases, with 7 bases between them. Germline assignment: CDR1 SGHVS and CDR2 FQNEAQ. DNA of the CDR3: TGTGCCAGCAGCTTAGGGTCCGGAGCTTTCTTT. Translation gives CASSLGSGAFF.

The gene calls are TRBV7-9 and TRBJ2-3; maybe TRBD2 (5 bases). CDR1 and CDR2 from the germline V gene are SEHNR and FQNEAQ (reference sequence). V shed 2 bases and J shed 4 bases, with 19 bases lying between them. This CDR3 has 17 residues. CDR3 amino acids: CASSLLGGIREPDTQYF. The CDR3 DNA reads TGTGCCAGCAGCTTACTAGGTGGAATCCGGGAACCAGATACGCAGTATTTT. Filled out from reference TRBV7-9 and TRBJ2-3, the complete variable domain reads DTGVSQNPRHKITKRGQNVTFRCDPISEHNRLYWYRQTLGQGPEFLTYFQNEAQLEKSRLLSDRFSAERPKGSFSTLEIQRTEQGDSAMYLCASSLLGGIREPDTQYFGPGTRLTVL.

The chain carries TRBV7-8 and TRBJ1-1, with unresolved D. Trimming left V 5 bases short and J 1 base short, with 14 bases between. CDR1 is SGHVS and CDR2 is FQNEAQ in the germline V gene. The CDR3 length is 15 residues. DNA for the CDR3: TGTGCCAGCAGCCTACGGCCTTCTAAGAACACTGAAGCTTTCTTT. Translating gives CASSLRPSKNTEAFF.

The chain links TRBV14 to TRBJ2-7; TRBD2 is a possible D gene (5 bases). Per the germline V gene, CDR1 is SGHDN and CDR2 is FVKESK. This CDR3 is built from 16 residues. V was pared by 0 bases and J by 2 bases, with 14 bases between. The CDR3 region is CASSQDLMTGTYEQYF. In DNA form, the CDR3 reads TGTGCCAGCAGCCAAGACCTGATGACGGGGACCTACGAGCAGTACTTC.

The chain recombines TRBV19 with TRBJ2-2, with 12 bases aligning to TRBD2. The V gene's germline CDR1 is LNHDA and CDR2 SQIVND (reference sequence). The CDR3 has 18 residues. V was clipped by 3 bases and J by 4 bases; unmatched bases: 9. The CDR3 region has the DNA TGTGCCAGTAGTATTGGCCTAGCGGGGGGGCCACGCACCGGGGAGCTGTTTTTT. Translation: CASSIGLAGGPRTGELFF.

This chain uses TRBV29-1 with TRBJ2-3; D gene unclear. Trimming took off 6 bases at V and 4 bases at J, with 11 bases between the two ends. The CDR3 covers 12 residues. CDR1 and CDR2 (germline): SQVTM, ANQGSEA. This chain's CDR3 is CSVPGLADTQYF. The CDR3 DNA reads TGCAGCGTCCCCGGGTTGGCAGATACGCAGTATTTT.

The CDR3 DNA reads TGTGCCAGCAGCTTGGCCCCTAGGGAATCGGAGAATGAAGCTTTCTTT. It translates to CASSLAPRESENEAFF. This chain uses TRBV5-6 with TRBJ1-1; no clear D. The germline V and J ends were trimmed by 0 bases and 7 bases, with 19 bases remaining between them. The CDR3 has 16 residues. Germline CDR1 is SGHDT and CDR2 is YYEEEE.

The rearrangement joins TRBV5-5 to TRBJ1-5, with TRBD1 as a possible D gene (5 bases). Deletions cut 4 bases from V and 2 bases from J, with 13 bases between. The CDR3 runs to 15 residues. Germline CDR1 is SGHKS and CDR2 is YYEKEE (reference sequence). CDR3 sequence (DNA): TGTGCCAGCAGCACCGACTGGGACGGCAATCAGCCCCAGCATTTT. Translating gives CASSTDWDGNQPQHF.

The J gene is TRBJ2-7, the V gene TRBV28, with 12 bases identical to TRBD2. The CDR3 has 14 amino acids. Germline assignment: CDR1 MDHEN and CDR2 SYDVKM. Trimming removed 6 bases from V and 7 bases from J; junction bases left unmatched: 7. The CDR3 region is CASSLAGGAQEQYF. The CDR3 DNA reads TGTGCCAGCAGCCTAGCGGGGGGGGCGCAGGAGCAGTACTTC.

This clone was counted once. This sequence joins TRBV2 and TRBJ2-1, with 15 bases aligning to TRBD2. The germline V gene encodes CDR1 SNHLY and CDR2 FYNNEI. V was pared by 6 bases and J by 11 bases, with 5 bases of the junction left unmatched. The CDR3 contains 14 residues. The CDR3 DNA sequence: TGTGCCAGCAGAGGACTAGCGGGGGGGTTTAAGCAGTTCTTC. Protein sequence: CASRGLAGGFKQFF.

The chain has TRBV12-2 and TRBJ1-5; no check of the table's D call, TRBD1, against the DNA was made. TRBV12-2 represents a pseudogene. CDR3 length equals 16 residues. CDR3 residues: CASRPPPYNSNQPQHF. The CDR3 DNA is TGTGCAAGTCGACCCCCCCCATACAATAGCAATCAGCCCCAGCATTTT.

J is TRBJ2-2 and V is TRBV2, with D maybe TRBD2 (5 bases). The CDR3 contains 15 residues. Looked up from germline, CDR1 is SNHLY and CDR2 is FYNNEI. Trimming pared 5 bases from V and 6 bases from J, leaving 16 bases between. CDR3 in amino acids: CASSLDFPDAGELFF. Written as DNA, the CDR3 is TGTGCCAGCAGTTTGGACTTTCCCGATGCCGGGGAGCTGTTTTTT.

The chain links TRBV27 to TRBJ2-7, with a weak D call TRBD1 (6 bases). Germline V gives CDR1 MNHEY, CDR2 SMNVEV (reference sequence). The V gene lost 4 bases and the J gene lost 4 bases, with 14 bases spanning the gap. This CDR3 region has 14 residues. In DNA, the CDR3 is TGTGCCAGCAGTTACCGGGGACACTTATACGAGCAGTACTTC. Translation: CASSYRGHLYEQYF.

V usage is TRBV9 and J usage is TRBJ2-6; 11 bases match TRBD1. The V and J ends lost 0 bases and 4 bases, in that order; junction bases with no gene match: 9. Germline-derived CDR1 and CDR2 are SGDLS and YYNGEE. This CDR3 region has 19 residues. CDR3 amino acids: CASSVASGQGAPGANVLTF. Written as DNA, the CDR3 is TGTGCCAGCAGCGTAGCCTCAGGACAGGGGGCGCCCGGGGCCAACGTCCTGACTTTC. Filled out from reference TRBV9 and TRBJ2-6, the complete variable domain reads DSGVTQTPKHLITATGQRVTLRCSPRSGDLSVYWYQQSLDQGLQFLIQYYNGEERAKGNILERFSAQQFPDLHSELNLSSLELGDSALYFCASSVASGQGAPGANVLTFGAGSRLTVL.

The rearrangement joins TRBV2 to TRBJ1-2; TRBD1 matches at 8 bases. The CDR3 has 14 residues. CDR1 is SNHLY and CDR2 is FYNNEI in the germline V gene. The V and J ends lost 0 bases and 7 bases, in that order; junction bases with no gene match: 4. The CDR3 coding sequence is TGTGCCAGCAGTGAAGCCCAGGGGGCGCCTGGCTACACCTTC. This encodes CASSEAQGAPGYTF.